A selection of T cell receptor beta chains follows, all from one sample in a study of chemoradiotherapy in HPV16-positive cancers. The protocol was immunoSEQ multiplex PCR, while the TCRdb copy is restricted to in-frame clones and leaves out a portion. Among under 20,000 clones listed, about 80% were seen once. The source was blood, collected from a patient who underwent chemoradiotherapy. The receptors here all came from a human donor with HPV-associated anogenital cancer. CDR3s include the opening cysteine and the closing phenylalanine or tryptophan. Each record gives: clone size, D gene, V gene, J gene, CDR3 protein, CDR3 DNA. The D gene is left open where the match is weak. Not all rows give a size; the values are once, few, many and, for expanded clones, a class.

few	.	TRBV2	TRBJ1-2	CASSFTGSDGYTF	TGTGCCAGCAGTTTTACAGGATCCGATGGCTACACCTTC
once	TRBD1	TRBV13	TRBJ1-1	CASSLGQGAMNTEAFF	TGTGCCAGCAGCCTTGGACAGGGGGCAATGAACACTGAAGCTTTCTTT
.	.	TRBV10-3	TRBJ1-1	CAISGSRDTEAFF	TGTGCCATCAGTGGGAGTCGAGACACTGAAGCTTTCTTT
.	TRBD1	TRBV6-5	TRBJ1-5	CASRGGDQPQHF	TGTGCCAGCAGAGGGGGCGATCAGCCCCAGCATTTT
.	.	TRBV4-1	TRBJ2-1	CASSPGDPVISYNEQFF	TGCGCCAGCAGCCCAGGGGATCCGGTGATCTCCTACAATGAGCAGTTCTTC
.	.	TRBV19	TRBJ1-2	CASSIPSQAAGKWTF	TGTGCCAGTAGTATTCCATCGCAGGCGGCGGGGAAGTGGACCTTC
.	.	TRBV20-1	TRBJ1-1	CSARDDSEAFF	TGCAGTGCTAGGGATGACAGTGAAGCTTTCTTT
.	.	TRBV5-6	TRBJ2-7	CASIGPLGSSYEQYF	TGTGCCAGCATCGGGCCACTTGGGTCTTCCTACGAGCAGTACTTC
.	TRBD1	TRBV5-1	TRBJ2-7	CASSLGFPGQGTYEQYF	TGCGCCAGCAGCTTGGGCTTCCCGGGACAGGGAACCTACGAGCAGTACTTC
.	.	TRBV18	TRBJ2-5	CASSPPWSNLYQETQYF	TGTGCCAGCTCACCACCGTGGTCCAACTTGTACCAAGAGACCCAGTACTTC
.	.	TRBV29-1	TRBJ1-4	CSVERGRIEKLFF	TGCAGCGTTGAAAGGGGAAGGATTGAAAAACTGTTTTTT
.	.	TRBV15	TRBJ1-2	CATSPPVDYGYTF	TGTGCCACCAGCCCCCCGGTAGACTATGGCTACACCTTC
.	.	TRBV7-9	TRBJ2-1	CASSLMPEQFF	TGTGCCAGCAGCTTAATGCCGGAGCAGTTCTTC
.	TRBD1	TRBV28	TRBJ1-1	CASSLGTGIYRGEAFF	TGTGCCAGCAGTTTAGGGACAGGGATTTACAGGGGTGAAGCTTTCTTT
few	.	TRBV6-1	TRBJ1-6	CASSDRDNSPLHF	TGTGCCAGCAGTGACAGGGATAATTCACCCCTCCACTTT
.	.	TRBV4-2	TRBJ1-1	CASSQMNTEAFF	TGTGCCAGCAGCCAAATGAACACTGAAGCTTTCTTT
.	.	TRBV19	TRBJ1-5	CASSIGSKGNQPQHF	TGTGCCAGTAGTATAGGGTCTAAGGGGAATCAGCCCCAGCATTTT
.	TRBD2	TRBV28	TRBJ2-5	CASSGVLGSSGGETQYF	TGTGCCAGCAGTGGGGTCCTTGGGTCCTCCGGGGGGGAGACCCAGTACTTC